A single T cell receptor beta chain is shown here with its context. Antigen: not known. The sample originates from a study of shared clonotypes between healthy human individuals. Germline V gene lookup returns CDR1 SEHNR and CDR2 FQNEAQ (reference sequence). The CDR3 loop spans 15 amino acids. J gave up 5 bases and V 4 bases, and 10 bases lay outside the gene matches. Whole-study results and caveats: Naive subsets generally had larger estimated richness than memory subsets.

The repertoire was sequenced with immunoSEQ multiplex PCR; TCRdb's copy has only in-frame clones and lacks some. The data hold millions of clones, with 85% to 95% observed a single time. It was CD45RO-negative cells, positively selected for CCR7, that made up naive CD8 cells, with terminally differentiated effector memory CD45RA+ cells excluded. All of the donors resided in Nashville, Tennessee, and each was a Caucasian adult. This sequence joins TRBV7-9 and TRBJ2-5, with TRBD2 matching 7 bases. Sequenced material: naive CD8+ T cells sorted from blood. The clonotype was recovered from a young man in good health. CDR3 sequence: CASSSLAVSLETQYF. The CDR3, as DNA: TGTGCCAGCAGCTCTCTAGCGGTCTCGCTGGAGACCCAGTACTTC. Full variable domain (missing parts from reference TRBV7-9 and TRBJ2-5): DTGVSQNPRHKITKRGQNVTFRCDPISEHNRLYWYRQTLGQGPEFLTYFQNEAQLEKSRLLSDRFSAERPKGSFSTLEIQRTEQGDSAMYLCASSSLAVSLETQYFGPGTRLLVL.